This T cell receptor beta chain originates from a study of cytomegalovirus exposure and HLA in healthy donors. Note on this clone: At one end, the junction sequence differs from germline, possibly due to a read error.

A multiplex PCR was run with 60 Vbeta primers and 13 Jbeta primers. The protocol was immunoSEQ multiplex PCR, while the TCRdb copy is restricted to in-frame clones and leaves out a portion. The repertoire consists of around 72,000 clones, with around 81% occurring once and the leading ten covering about 5.7%. CDR3 length equals 12 residues. The germline V gene has CDR1 MDHEN and CDR2 SYDVKM. The genes are TRBV28 and TRBJ2-1; 10 bases map to TRBD2. The origin of this receptor is a man in his fifties in good health and CMV-seronegative. Sequencing was carried out using PBMCs. CDR3 region: CASSLRTSGLLF. Here the CDR3 DNA reads TGTGCCAGCAGTTTAAGGACTAGCGGCCTACTCTTC. The whole variable domain, filled in from reference TRBV28 and TRBJ2-1, reads DVKVTQSSRYLVKRTGEKVFLECVQDMDHENMFWYRQDPGLGLRLIYFSYDVKMKEKGDIPEGYSVSREKKERFSLILESASTNQTSMYLCASSLRTSGLLFGPGTRLTVL.